The rows below give T cell receptor beta chains drawn from one sample of a study of T cells after yellow fever vaccination. TCRdb reprocessed the 5' RACE reads via MiXCR and lists one record per CDR3 protein. The sample lists 100,000 to 150,000 distinct CDR3 sequences, approximately 9% occurring once. Specimen: CD8+ T cells sorted from PBMCs, collected on the day of the yellow fever booster vaccination. These receptor sequences come from a man aged 18 to 35 who received the YFV17D yellow fever vaccine. Each CDR3 is given with its conserved first and last residue. The D gene is left open where the match is weak. Clone size appears in some rows only: once, few, many, or a class for an expanded clone.

clone_size	j_call	v_call	d_call	cdr3_nt	cdr3_aa
NA	TRBJ1-2	TRBV20-1	NA	TGCAGTGCCCTTCCGGGACATCGCCATGGCTACACCTTC	CSALPGHRHGYTF
NA	TRBJ1-3	TRBV20-1	NA	TGCAGTGCTAGTTACCCCACGGCTCTTGGAAACACCATATATTTT	CSASYPTALGNTIYF
NA	TRBJ2-7	TRBV5-1	NA	TGCGCCAGCAGCTTGTTCGGCCAATCCTACGAGCAGTACTTC	CASSLFGQSYEQYF
NA	TRBJ1-1	TRBV5-1	NA	TGCGCCAGCAGCTTGCCTCCCCAGGGAGAAGCTTTCTTT	CASSLPPQGEAFF
few	TRBJ2-1	TRBV11-3	TRBD2	TGTGCCAGCAGCGTACTAGCGGGACAGGACAATGAGCAGTTCTTC	CASSVLAGQDNEQFF
many	TRBJ2-7	TRBV10-3	NA	TGTGCCATCAGGACCAGGGGGGGCGAGCAGTACTTC	CAIRTRGGEQYF
NA	TRBJ2-2	TRBV12-3/TRBV12-4	NA	TGTGCCAGCAGTTCCCCTCGGCGGGGGGAGCAGGGGGTGAACGGGGAGCTGTTTTTT	CASSSPRRGEQGVNGELFF
NA	TRBJ2-2	TRBV6-5	NA	TGTGCCAGCAGTCAGAGGAGTACCGCGAACACCGGGGAGCTGTTTTTT	CASSQRSTANTGELFF
few	TRBJ2-7	TRBV15	NA	TGTGCCACCAGCAGGGAAAGCTCCTACGAGCAGTACTTC	CATSRESSYEQYF
few	TRBJ2-5	TRBV12-3/TRBV12-4	NA	TGTGCCAGCAGTCCGGGGACTGCAGGGACCCAGTACTTC	CASSPGTAGTQYF
few	TRBJ2-5	TRBV7-2	TRBD2	TGTGCCAGCAGGGGAGGGGAGACCCAGTACTTC	CASRGGETQYF
NA	TRBJ1-4	TRBV7-9	NA	TGTGCCAGCAGCTTCGTGGGGAGTGGGGAAAAACTGTTTTTT	CASSFVGSGEKLFF
few	TRBJ2-2	TRBV12-3/TRBV12-4	NA	TGTGCCAGCAGTTTCATTTCGGGGCGCCCCTTTGGCGGGGAGCTGTTTTTT	CASSFISGRPFGGELFF
few	TRBJ1-5	TRBV7-9	NA	TGTGCCAGCAGCTTAGTCGGAGGACGGTCCGTTTTT	CASSLVGGRSVF
few	TRBJ2-3	TRBV10-3	TRBD2	TGTGCCATCAGACTCGGGGGGACTAGCGGGGAATTCGGGACAGATACGCAGTATTTT	CAIRLGGTSGEFGTDTQYF
NA	TRBJ1-2	TRBV7-9	NA	TGTGCCAGCAGCACACCTCGGGACGGAATTAACTATGGCTACACCTTC	CASSTPRDGINYGYTF
NA	TRBJ2-3	TRBV4-1	NA	TGCGCCAGCAGTCAAGGGTTGGCGGGGTTTTCGCAGTATTTT	CASSQGLAGFSQYF
NA	TRBJ1-1	TRBV4-1	NA	TGCGCCAGCAGCCAAGATACGGGTGGCACTGAAGCTTTCTTT	CASSQDTGGTEAFF
many	TRBJ2-6	TRBV6-2/TRBV6-3	NA	TGTGCCAGCAGTTACTCGGGGGAAGGGGCCAACGTCCTGACTTTC	CASSYSGEGANVLTF
many	TRBJ2-7	TRBV11-2	NA	TGTGCCAGCAGCTCATGGACAGAGAGCTCCTACGAGCAGTACTTC	CASSSWTESSYEQYF